This TCR beta chain originates from a study of blood T cell repertoires in COVID-19. The overall study: Researchers got acute and convalescent COVID-19 samples from the United States, Italy and Spain. In each case, the material was cDNA or gDNA derived from T cells, B-cell-depleted T cells, or PBMCs.

Per the study methods: Scientists estimated how many nucleated cells there were by amplifying reference gene primers. Here immunoSEQ multiplex PCR was the method, and the copy in TCRdb shows in-frame clones only, minus some. V, J and clone size reflect that table, while D and trimming were determined from the DNA. This sample carries 150,000 to 200,000 clones, under 85% of them seen once, and the ten largest clones take approximately 15%. The TCR originated in a man aged 60-69 years with active or convalescent COVID-19. Material for sequencing was peripheral blood.

DNA for the CDR3: TGTGCCAGTAGTATCGGGGTGAAGGCTAATGAAAAACTGTTTTTT. This encodes CASSIGVKANEKLFF. The chain has TRBV19 and TRBJ1-4, with D hard to call. V shed 3 bases and J shed 3 bases, with 11 bases lying between them. The germline V gene encodes CDR1 LNHDA and CDR2 SQIVND (reference sequence). CDR3 length equals 15 residues.